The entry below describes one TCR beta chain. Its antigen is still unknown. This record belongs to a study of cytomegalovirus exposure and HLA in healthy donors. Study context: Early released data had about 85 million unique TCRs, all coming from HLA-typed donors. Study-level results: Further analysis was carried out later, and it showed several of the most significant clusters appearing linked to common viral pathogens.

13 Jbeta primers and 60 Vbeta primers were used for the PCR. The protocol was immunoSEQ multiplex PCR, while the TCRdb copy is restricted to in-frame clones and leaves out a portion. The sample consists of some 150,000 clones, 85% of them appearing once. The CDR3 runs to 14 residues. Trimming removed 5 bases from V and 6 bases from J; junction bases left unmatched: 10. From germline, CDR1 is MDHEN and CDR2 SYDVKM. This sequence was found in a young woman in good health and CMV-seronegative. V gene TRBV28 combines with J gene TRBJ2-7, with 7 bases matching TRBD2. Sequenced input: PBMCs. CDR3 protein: CASSPPREEGEQYF. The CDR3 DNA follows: TGTGCCAGCAGTCCTCCCCGGGAGGAGGGCGAGCAGTACTTC. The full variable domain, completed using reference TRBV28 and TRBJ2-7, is DVKVTQSSRYLVKRTGEKVFLECVQDMDHENMFWYRQDPGLGLRLIYFSYDVKMKEKGDIPEGYSVSREKKERFSLILESASTNQTSMYLCASSPPREEGEQYFGPGTRLTVT.